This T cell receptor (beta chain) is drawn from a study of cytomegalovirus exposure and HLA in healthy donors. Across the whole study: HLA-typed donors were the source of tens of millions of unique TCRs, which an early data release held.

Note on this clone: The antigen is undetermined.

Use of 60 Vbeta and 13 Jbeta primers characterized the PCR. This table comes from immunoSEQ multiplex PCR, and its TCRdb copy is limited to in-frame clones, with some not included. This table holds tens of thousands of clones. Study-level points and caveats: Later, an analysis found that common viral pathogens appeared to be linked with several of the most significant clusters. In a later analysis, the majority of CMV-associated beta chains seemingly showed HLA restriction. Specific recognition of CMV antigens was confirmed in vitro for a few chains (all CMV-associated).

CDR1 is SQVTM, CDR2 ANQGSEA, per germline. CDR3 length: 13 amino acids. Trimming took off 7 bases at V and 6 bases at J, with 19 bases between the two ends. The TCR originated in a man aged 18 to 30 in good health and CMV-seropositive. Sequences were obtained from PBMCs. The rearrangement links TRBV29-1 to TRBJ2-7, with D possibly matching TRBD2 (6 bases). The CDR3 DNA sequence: TGCAGCGGAGCGTTACAGGAGGGGAGCGAGCAGTACTTC. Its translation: CSGALQEGSEQYF.